Listed below are T cell receptor beta chains from one sample, sequenced in a study of early T cells in non-severe SARS-CoV-2 infection. Using its own MiXCR run on the 5' RACE reads, TCRdb lists one record per CDR3 protein. The table includes 85,000 to 100,000 distinct CDR3 sequences, 16% detected once. The specimen was whole blood. The receptors shown here come from an adult who was a healthcare worker with PCR-confirmed SARS-CoV-2 infection or an uninfected control (not recorded which). Each CDR3 is given with its conserved first and last residue. The D gene is left open where the match is weak. Clone size, where shown, is once, few, many, or a class for clones that have expanded.

>TRBV20-1|.|TRBJ1-2|few
CSARDGANYGYTF
TGCAGTGCTAGAGACGGGGCCAACTATGGCTACACCTTC
>TRBV20-1|.|TRBJ1-4|many
CSIRGTANEKLFF
TGCAGTATCCGTGGCACGGCGAATGAAAAACTGTTTTTT
>TRBV7-2|.|TRBJ1-2|many
CASSLQFNYGYTF
TGTGCCAGCAGCTTACAGTTTAACTATGGCTACACCTTC
>TRBV14|.|TRBJ2-5|few
CASSPSWASKEGTQYF
TGTGCCAGCAGCCCCAGTTGGGCTAGCAAGGAAGGGACCCAGTACTTC
>TRBV12-3/TRBV12-4|TRBD2|TRBJ2-1|.
CASSLSGRAFGNEQFF
TGTGCCAGCAGTCTTAGCGGGAGGGCCTTTGGGAATGAGCAGTTCTTC
>TRBV7-8|.|TRBJ2-1|many
CASSLRGGSDEQFF
TGTGCCAGCAGCTTAAGGGGGGGCAGCGATGAGCAGTTCTTC
>TRBV20-1|.|TRBJ1-1|few
CSAIPGGSRNTEAFF
TGCAGTGCCATCCCGGGGGGCTCCAGGAACACTGAAGCTTTCTTT
>TRBV10-3|TRBD2|TRBJ2-1|few
CAISDMGRAGGSYNEQFF
TGTGCCATCAGTGATATGGGTAGAGCGGGAGGCTCCTACAATGAGCAGTTCTTC
>TRBV12-3/TRBV12-4|TRBD1|TRBJ2-3|few
CASSFDRVLMSTDTQYF
TGTGCCAGCAGTTTTGACAGGGTACTAATGAGCACAGATACGCAGTATTTT
>TRBV25-1|TRBD2|TRBJ2-7|few
CATSHPSGNTYEQYF
TGTGCCACCTCACATCCCAGCGGGAATACCTACGAGCAGTACTTC
>TRBV6-2/TRBV6-3|.|TRBJ2-3|.
CASSRTGRVSDTQYF
TGTGCCAGCAGTCGAACGGGCAGGGTCTCAGATACGCAGTATTTT
>TRBV7-2|TRBD2|TRBJ2-3|.
CASSFIAGPITDTQYF
TGTGCCAGCAGCTTTATAGCGGGCCCGATCACAGATACGCAGTATTTT
>TRBV29-1|TRBD2|TRBJ2-1|few
CSVGTGTSFGEQFF
TGCAGCGTTGGTACCGGGACTAGCTTTGGTGAGCAGTTCTTC
>TRBV7-9|.|TRBJ2-1|.
CASSWGYNEQFF
TGTGCCAGCTCATGGGGGTACAATGAGCAGTTCTTC
>TRBV6-1|.|TRBJ2-2|few
CASRRNRDTGELFF
TGTGCCAGCAGACGGAATCGGGACACCGGGGAGCTGTTTTTT
>TRBV2|.|TRBJ1-4|few
CASSVSGNEKLFF
TGTGCCAGCAGTGTAAGCGGTAATGAAAAACTGTTTTTT
>TRBV6-1|TRBD2|TRBJ2-7|.
CASSLSYERGEEYF
TGTGCCAGCAGCCTTTCCTACGAGCGGGGGGAAGAGTACTTC
>TRBV4-3|TRBD1|TRBJ2-5|.
CASSQGTGVQETQYF
TGCGCCAGCAGCCAGGGGACAGGGGTCCAAGAGACCCAGTACTTC
>TRBV9|.|TRBJ2-4|.
CASSASSGANIQYF
TGTGCCAGCAGCGCGTCCTCAGGGGCCAACATTCAGTACTTC
>TRBV30|.|TRBJ2-7|.
CAWNRESRAGNEQYF
TGTGCCTGGAATAGGGAGAGCAGGGCGGGTAACGAGCAGTACTTC
>TRBV6-5|TRBD2|TRBJ2-7|few
CASRSGRAIEQYF
TGTGCCAGCAGATCAGGGAGGGCGATCGAGCAGTACTTC
>TRBV5-1|.|TRBJ2-1|.
CASSSPPGLPYNEQFF
TGCGCCAGCAGCTCCCCCCCCGGACTACCTTACAATGAGCAGTTCTTC
>TRBV29-1|.|TRBJ2-1|few
CSVDRLTNEQFF
TGCAGCGTTGACCGTCTCACGAATGAGCAGTTCTTC
>TRBV7-2|.|TRBJ2-7|.
CASSLTGDGEQYF
TGTGCCAGCAGTCTTACAGGTGACGGCGAGCAGTACTTC
>TRBV12-3/TRBV12-4|.|TRBJ2-7|.
CASSLERTLSYEQYF
TGTGCCAGCAGTTTGGAACGAACTCTCTCCTACGAGCAGTACTTC
>TRBV11-3|TRBD1|TRBJ1-1|.
CASSLGQGANTEAFF
TGTGCCAGCAGCTTAGGACAGGGGGCGAACACTGAAGCTTTCTTT
>TRBV28|TRBD1|TRBJ1-6|few
CASSKGQINSPLHF
TGTGCCAGCAGCAAGGGACAGATAAATTCACCCCTCCACTTT
>TRBV6-2/TRBV6-3|.|TRBJ1-1|.
CASSGIQGGNTEAFF
TGTGCCAGCAGTGGGATACAGGGAGGGAACACTGAAGCTTTCTTT
>TRBV28|.|TRBJ2-7|.
CASSLRQPYEQYF
TGTGCCAGCAGTCTACGACAGCCCTACGAGCAGTACTTC
>TRBV6-2/TRBV6-3|.|TRBJ2-7|.
CASSNPIRSASSYEQYF
TGTGCCAGCAGCAACCCTATACGCTCGGCAAGCTCCTACGAGCAGTACTTC
>TRBV6-5|TRBD1|TRBJ1-6|.
CASSYRGTGVNSPLHF
TGTGCCAGCAGTTACCGAGGGACAGGAGTTAATTCACCCCTCCACTTT
>TRBV7-2|.|TRBJ2-1|.
CASSRQVINEQFF
TGTGCCAGCAGCAGACAGGTTATCAATGAGCAGTTCTTC
>TRBV7-6|TRBD2|TRBJ2-1|.
CASSNTGGGYNEQFF
TGTGCCAGCAGTAATACTGGCGGGGGCTACAATGAGCAGTTCTTC
>TRBV7-2|.|TRBJ2-5|few
CASSPRGGASEGTQYF
TGTGCCAGCAGCCCTAGGGGGGGAGCCTCGGAGGGGACCCAGTACTTC
>TRBV7-9|.|TRBJ2-4|.
CASSLDLTKNIQYF
TGTGCCAGCAGCTTAGATCTCACCAAAAACATTCAGTACTTC
>TRBV6-5|.|TRBJ2-7|few
CASRPRPSSYEQYF
TGTGCCAGCAGACCGAGGCCTAGCTCCTACGAGCAGTACTTC
>TRBV18|TRBD1|TRBJ1-6|many
CASSPTGGDSPLHF
TGTGCCAGCTCACCCACAGGGGGGGATTCACCCCTCCACTTT
>TRBV7-8|.|TRBJ1-1|few
CASSLARQEWNTEAFF
TGTGCCAGCAGCTTAGCCCGACAGGAGTGGAACACTGAAGCTTTCTTT
>TRBV6-4|.|TRBJ1-2|few
CASSDDTPGRTNYGYTF
TGTGCCAGCAGCGACGATACCCCCGGGCGGACGAACTATGGCTACACCTTC
>TRBV7-6|TRBD1|TRBJ2-6|many
CASSHRTGYIGANVLTF
TGTGCCAGCAGCCACCGGACAGGGTACATTGGGGCCAACGTCCTGACTTTC
>TRBV18|TRBD2|TRBJ2-3|few
CASSSLAGSTDTQYF
TGTGCCAGCTCGTCATTAGCGGGGAGCACAGATACGCAGTATTTT
>TRBV6-5|.|TRBJ1-6|few
CASSYWQGNSPLHF
TGTGCCAGCAGTTACTGGCAGGGTAATTCACCCCTCCACTTT
>TRBV4-3|.|TRBJ2-3|.
CASSQEAHGDTQYF
TGCGCCAGCAGCCAAGAAGCGCACGGAGATACGCAGTATTTT
>TRBV7-2|.|TRBJ1-5|few
CASSQKSNQPQHF
TGTGCCAGCAGCCAGAAAAGCAATCAGCCCCAGCATTTT
>TRBV28|TRBD2|TRBJ2-5|few
CASSPWTRQETQYF
TGTGCCAGCAGCCCATGGACTAGACAAGAGACCCAGTACTTC
>TRBV20-1|TRBD1|TRBJ1-1|few
CSARDEGQPKAFF
TGCAGTGCTAGAGATGAGGGACAGCCAAAAGCTTTCTTT
>TRBV29-1|.|TRBJ1-2|.
CSVETSLYGYTF
TGCAGCGTTGAGACAAGCCTCTATGGCTACACCTTC